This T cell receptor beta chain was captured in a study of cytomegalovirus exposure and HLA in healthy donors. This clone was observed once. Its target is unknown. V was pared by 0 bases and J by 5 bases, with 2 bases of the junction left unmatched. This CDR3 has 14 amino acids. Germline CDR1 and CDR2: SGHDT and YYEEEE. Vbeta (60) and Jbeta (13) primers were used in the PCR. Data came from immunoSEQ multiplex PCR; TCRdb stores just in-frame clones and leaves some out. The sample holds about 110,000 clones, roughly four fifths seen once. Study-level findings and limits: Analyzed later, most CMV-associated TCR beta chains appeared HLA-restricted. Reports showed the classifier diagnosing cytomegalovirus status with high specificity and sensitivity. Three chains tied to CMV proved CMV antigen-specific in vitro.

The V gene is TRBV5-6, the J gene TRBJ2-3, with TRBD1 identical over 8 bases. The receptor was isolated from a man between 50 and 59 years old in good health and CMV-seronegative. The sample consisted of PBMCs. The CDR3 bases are TGTGCCAGCAGCTTGGGACAGGGGTTAGATACGCAGTATTTT. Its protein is CASSLGQGLDTQYF. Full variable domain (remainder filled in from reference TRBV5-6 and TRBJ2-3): DAGVTQSPTHLIKTRGQQVTLRCSPKSGHDTVSWYQQALGQGPQFIFQYYEEEERQRGNFPDRFSGHQFPNYSSELNVNALLLGDSALYLCASSLGQGLDTQYFGPGTRLTVL.